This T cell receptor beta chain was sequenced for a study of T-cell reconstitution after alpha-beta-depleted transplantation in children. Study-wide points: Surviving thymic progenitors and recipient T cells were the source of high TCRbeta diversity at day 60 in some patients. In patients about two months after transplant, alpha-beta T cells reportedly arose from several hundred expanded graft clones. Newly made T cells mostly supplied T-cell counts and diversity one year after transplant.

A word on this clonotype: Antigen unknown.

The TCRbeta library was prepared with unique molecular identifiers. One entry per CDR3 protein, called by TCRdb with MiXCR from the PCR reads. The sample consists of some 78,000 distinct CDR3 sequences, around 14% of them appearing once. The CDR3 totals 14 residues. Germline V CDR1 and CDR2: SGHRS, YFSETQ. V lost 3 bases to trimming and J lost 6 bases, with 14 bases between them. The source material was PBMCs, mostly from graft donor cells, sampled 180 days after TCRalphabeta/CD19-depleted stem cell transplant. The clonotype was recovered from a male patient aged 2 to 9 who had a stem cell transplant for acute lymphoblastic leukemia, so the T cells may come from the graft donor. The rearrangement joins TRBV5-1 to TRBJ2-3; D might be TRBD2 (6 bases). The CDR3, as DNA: TGCGCCAGCAGCTCGGGACTGCTACTGGATACGCAGTATTTT. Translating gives CASSSGLLLDTQYF.